Presented here are 30 T cell receptor beta chains from one specimen sequenced in a study of post-analysis software for immune sequencing data. Their antigens are not known. Study-level findings and limits: TRBV5-6, TRBV5-1 and TRBV20-1 belonged to a set of a few TRBV segments that were more frequent in patients than controls.

Unique molecular identifiers were built into the TCR beta cDNA libraries. In TCRdb, the PCR reads were re-called with MiXCR into one record per CDR3 protein. Among about half a million distinct CDR3 sequences listed, over 35% were seen once. Sequencing used blood. These receptors originate from a girl aged 5 to 17 with multiple sclerosis.

This chain joins TRBV7-2 and TRBJ2-7, with a tentative D call TRBD1 (6 bases). CDR3 length: 14 amino acids. Trimming pared 3 bases from V and 2 bases from J, leaving 11 bases between. Germline-derived CDR1 and CDR2 are SGHTA and FQGNSA. CDR3 residues: CASSFWDTTYEQYF. In DNA form, the CDR3 reads TGTGCCAGCAGCTTTTGGGACACTACCTACGAGCAGTACTTC.

This chain joins TRBV15 and TRBJ2-1; TRBD2 aligns across 11 bases. The V gene end was trimmed by 1 base and the J gene end by 0 bases; junction bases not matched to a gene: 8. The CDR3 extends over 19 amino acids. The germline CDR1 and CDR2 sequences are LNHNV and YYDKDF (reference sequence). CDR3 sequence reads: CATSRVNPGLAASYNEQFF. In DNA, the CDR3 is TGTGCCACCAGCAGAGTGAATCCGGGACTAGCGGCCTCCTACAATGAGCAGTTCTTC.

A single count supports this clonotype. The rearrangement joins TRBV20-1 to TRBJ2-7, with 13 bases fitting TRBD2. Germline V gene sequence: CDR1 DFQATT, CDR2 SNEGSKA (reference sequence). The CDR3 spans 16 residues. V dropped 5 bases and J dropped 2; count of bases not matched to a gene: 9. Here the CDR3 DNA reads TGCAGTGCTCAAGGCCCGGGACTAGCGGGGACCTACGAGCAGTACTTC. Protein product: CSAQGPGLAGTYEQYF.

This chain links TRBV28 with TRBJ2-7, with 9 positions matching TRBD1. The trim removed 8 bases at V and 7 bases at J, leaving 9 bases unmatched. The CDR3 has 13 residues. The V gene's germline CDR1 is MDHEN and CDR2 SYDVKM. CDR3 region: CASGRDRAREQYF. In nucleotides, the CDR3 is TGTGCCAGCGGCCGGGACAGGGCACGGGAGCAGTACTTC.

This clonotype was detected once. CDR3 residues: CASSLQGVRVHEQYF. CDR3 nucleotides: TGTGCCAGCAGTTTACAGGGGGTCAGAGTCCACGAGCAGTACTTC. This chain connects TRBV12-3 or TRBV12-4 to TRBJ2-4, with TRBD1 identical over 7 bases. Matching the DNA end better, TRBJ2-7 makes the J call doubtful. This CDR3 has 15 amino acids.

The chain has TRBV29-1 and TRBJ2-3, with 8 bases that match TRBD1. The trim removed 4 bases at V and 3 bases at J, leaving 6 bases unmatched. CDR3 length equals 14 residues. Per germline, CDR1 SQVTM and CDR2 ANQGSEA. CDR3: CSVVNRGWTDTQYF. In DNA form, the CDR3 reads TGCAGCGTTGTAAACAGGGGGTGGACAGATACGCAGTATTTT.

In this sample, this clonotype turned up once. The V call is TRBV29-1, the J call TRBJ2-1; 7 nucleotides line up with TRBD2. Germline V lookup: CDR1 SQVTM, CDR2 ANQGSEA. V was clipped by 4 bases and J by 7 bases; unmatched bases: 22. This CDR3 has 18 residues. The CDR3 sequence is CSVVRVWGEGLLRNEQFF. The DNA for the CDR3 is TGCAGCGTTGTCAGGGTCTGGGGGGAGGGCCTCTTAAGAAATGAGCAGTTCTTC.

The chain employs TRBV9 and TRBJ2-5; 8 bases match TRBD1. Losses at the gene ends were 4 bases for V and 5 bases for J; bases not matched to a gene: 10. CDR3 length equals 15 residues. In germline, CDR1 is SGDLS, CDR2 YYNGEE. The CDR3 DNA is TGTGCCAGCAGCTCCTGGACAGGGCTGAAGGAGACCCAGTACTTC. It specifies CASSSWTGLKETQYF.

V gene TRBV6-5 combines with J gene TRBJ1-6, with D uncertain. CDR3 length: 14 amino acids. V lost 5 bases to trimming and J lost 7 bases, with 12 bases between them. CDR1 is MNHEY and CDR2 is SVGAGI in the germline V gene. Here the CDR3 DNA reads TGTGCCAGCAGTCGGGGTCCGAGAAATTCACCCCTCCACTTT. Translated, it gives CASSRGPRNSPLHF.

This clonotype was observed a handful of times. The rearrangement joins TRBV5-5 to TRBJ2-5; D remains ambiguous. V lost 0 bases and J 2 bases, leaving 11 bases between the germline ends. The CDR3 runs 15 residues. Germline V CDR1 and CDR2: SGHKS, YYEKEE (reference sequence). The CDR3 DNA reads TGTGCCAGCAGCTTGGCGGCGCGGAGTCAAGAGACCCAGTACTTC. Translating it yields CASSLAARSQETQYF.

This chain uses TRBV20-1 with TRBJ2-1, with D perhaps matching TRBD1 or TRBD2 (5 bases each). Germline V gene data show CDR1 as DFQATT and CDR2 as SNEGSKA (reference sequence). Trimming took off 3 bases at V and 6 bases at J, with 18 bases between the two ends. This CDR3 comprises 15 residues. CDR3 sequence reads: CSARLSEGSSNEQFF. Here the CDR3 DNA reads TGCAGTGCTAGGCTATCCGAGGGGTCAAGCAATGAGCAGTTCTTC.

The V and J genes are TRBV28 and TRBJ1-2; 7 bases fit TRBD1. The germline V gene encodes CDR1 MDHEN and CDR2 SYDVKM. The CDR3 runs to 13 residues. The CDR3 sequence is CVGSDREGYGYTF. DNA of the CDR3: TGTGTTGGGTCCGACAGGGAGGGCTATGGCTACACCTTC.

The chain combines TRBV5-1 with TRBJ1-2; 9 nucleotides line up with TRBD1. Germline V gene lookup returns CDR1 SGHRS and CDR2 YFSETQ. Trimming at V came to 2 bases and at J to 3 bases, leaving 2 bases not matched to a gene. The CDR3 contains 14 residues. Written as DNA, the CDR3 is TGCGCCAGCAGCTTACAGGGGGCGGACTATGGCTACACCTTC. Translated: CASSLQGADYGYTF.

V is TRBV11-2 and J is TRBJ2-1; a weak D match, TRBD2 (6 bases). CDR3 size: 13 residues. The germline gives CDR1 SGHAT, CDR2 FQNNGV. Trimming took 4 bases from V and 9 from J, leaving 13 bases between them. For the CDR3, the DNA is TGTGCCAGCAGCTCCGCGGGAACCCCTGAGCAGTTCTTC. Its protein is CASSSAGTPEQFF.

This chain links TRBV11-2 with TRBJ2-1; perhaps TRBD2 as D (6 bases). The CDR3 has 18 residues. CDR1 and CDR2 (germline): SGHAT, FQNNGV. Between the trimmed V and J ends, which lost 3 bases and 0 bases, there was a span of 18 bases. The chain's CDR3 is CASSFYGTFVSSYNEQFF. In nucleotides, the CDR3 is TGTGCCAGCAGCTTCTATGGGACTTTCGTAAGCTCCTACAATGAGCAGTTCTTC.

V usage is TRBV4-1 and J usage is TRBJ2-7, with D maybe TRBD2 (5 bases). The CDR3 has 15 residues. Trimming pared 0 bases from V and 3 bases from J, leaving 12 bases between. Germline-derived CDR1 and CDR2 are MGHRA and YSYEKL. The CDR3 nucleotides are TGCGCCAGCAGCCAAGAAGGACTCCCCTACTACGAGCAGTACTTC. Encoded protein: CASSQEGLPYYEQYF.

The rearrangement uses TRBV20-1 and TRBJ2-3; 13 bases map to TRBD2. The junction had 8 bases not matched to a gene; V was cut back by 5 bases and J by 6 bases. The V gene's germline CDR1 is DFQATT and CDR2 SNEGSKA (reference sequence). The CDR3 extends over 15 amino acids. The CDR3 loop is CSARGTSGKRDTQYF. The CDR3 nucleotides are TGCAGTGCTCGAGGGACTAGCGGGAAGAGGGATACGCAGTATTTT.

The V gene is TRBV6-2 or TRBV6-3, the J gene TRBJ2-5; possible D gene TRBD2, 5 bases. There are 11 residues in the CDR3. V was pared by 8 bases and J by 11 bases, with 15 bases between. Germline V gene data show CDR1 as MNHEY and CDR2 as SVGEGT. The DNA of the CDR3 is TGTGCCAGCGCATCTACTAGGGAGCAGTACTTC. This gives the protein CASASTREQYF.

J is TRBJ2-5 and V is TRBV7-9; D might be TRBD2 (5 bases). Germline V lookup: CDR1 SEHNR, CDR2 FQNEAQ (reference sequence). This CDR3 spans 14 amino acids. Trimming took off 7 bases at V and 5 bases at J, with 17 bases between the two ends. CDR3 loop: CASILLDSYETQYF. DNA of the CDR3: TGTGCCAGCATCCTCTTGGACTCCTATGAGACCCAGTACTTC.

This clonotype has a handful of counts. This sequence joins TRBV6-5 and TRBJ1-2; TRBD1 might be the D (5 bases). Trimming pared 6 bases from V and 5 bases from J, leaving 16 bases between. In germline, CDR1 is MNHEY, CDR2 SVGAGI. This CDR3 has 14 residues. CDR3 residues: CASRPPGGRYGYTF. CDR3 sequence (DNA): TGTGCCAGCAGGCCGCCTGGGGGGAGGTATGGCTACACCTTC.

This clonotype was detected a few times. The gene calls are TRBV27 and TRBJ2-1, with 7 bases fitting TRBD2. V was clipped by 8 bases and J by 4 bases; unmatched bases: 8. The length of the CDR3 is 14 residues. Germline V gene lookup returns CDR1 MNHEY and CDR2 SMNVEV (reference sequence). The CDR3 DNA is TGTGCCAGCCGTACCGGACTAGAATACAATGAGCAGTTCTTC. Translation: CASRTGLEYNEQFF.

The CDR3 sequence is CSVEDRDRAAGANVLTF. The CDR3 DNA follows: TGCAGCGTTGAAGATCGGGACAGGGCGGCCGGGGCCAACGTCCTGACTTTC. The rearrangement joins TRBV29-1 to TRBJ2-6, with 9 bases identical to TRBD1. In germline, CDR1 is SQVTM, CDR2 ANQGSEA. V lost 0 bases to trimming and J lost 4 bases; unmatched junction nucleotides: 7. The CDR3 consists of 17 residues.

CDR3 sequence: CSARDLRTSTDTQYF. DNA of the CDR3: TGCAGTGCTAGAGATTTGAGGACTAGCACAGATACGCAGTATTTT. The rearrangement uses TRBV20-1 and TRBJ2-3; D is possibly TRBD2 (5 bases). Germline V gene lookup returns CDR1 DFQATT and CDR2 SNEGSKA (reference sequence). The germline V and J ends were trimmed by 0 bases and 0 bases, with 10 bases remaining between them. The CDR3 contains 15 residues.

Note on this clonotype: At one end the junction does not follow the germline gene, possibly because of a read error. The rearrangement joins TRBV6-5 to TRBJ2-1, with D maybe TRBD1 (5 bases). The CDR3 consists of 12 residues. Germline-derived CDR1 and CDR2 are MNHEY and SVGAGI. In DNA, the CDR3 is TGTGCCAGCACGGACATCTACAATGGGCAGTTCTTC. This encodes CASTDIYNGQFF.

CDR3 in DNA: TGTGCCAGCAGTGTCAGCGAATCGAGAACTAATGAGCAGTACTTC. Residues: CASSVSESRTNEQYF. The genes are TRBV2 and TRBJ2-5; D ambiguous. The CDR3 is made up of 15 amino acids. V was shortened by 4 bases and J by 11 bases, with 23 bases between the two germline ends. Germline V CDR1 and CDR2: SNHLY, FYNNEI. The variable domain in full, with the rest retrieved from reference TRBV2 and TRBJ2-5, is EPEVTQTPSHQVTQMGQEVILRCVPISNHLYFYWYRQILGQKVEFLVSFYNNEISEKSEIFDDQFSVERPDGSNFTLKIRSTKLEDSAMYFCASSVSESRTNEQYFGPGTRLLVL.

The V call is TRBV14, the J call TRBJ2-5; tentatively, D is TRBD2 (7 bases). Germline V gene lookup returns CDR1 SGHDN and CDR2 FVKESK. The CDR3 has 15 residues. V was shortened by 4 bases and J by 4 bases, with 16 bases between the two germline ends. CDR3 sequence: CASSPLAGARETQYF. The CDR3 coding sequence is TGTGCCAGCAGCCCACTGGCGGGGGCCAGAGAGACCCAGTACTTC.

CDR3 region: CARTGGALDTQYF. As DNA, the CDR3 is TGTGCCAGGACAGGGGGCGCATTGGATACGCAGTATTTT. This chain links TRBV21-1 with TRBJ2-3; the table's D call, TRBD1, has no DNA check behind it. TRBV21-1 is a pseudogene. The CDR3 has 13 amino acids.

The V and J genes are TRBV27 and TRBJ1-2; 8 nucleotides match TRBD1. The CDR3 is made up of 14 amino acids. With 5 bases clipped from V and 6 bases from J, the junction kept 8 bases outside the gene matches. Per germline, CDR1 MNHEY and CDR2 SMNVEV (reference sequence). The DNA for the CDR3 is TGTGCCAGCAGTAACCAGGGGGCGCCGGATGGCTACACCTTC. Translation gives CASSNQGAPDGYTF.

About this clonotype: One end of the junction is discordant with germline, which a read error may explain. The V and J genes are TRBV7-3 and TRBJ2-1, with D perhaps TRBD2 (5 bases). This CDR3 has 14 residues. CDR1 SGHTA and CDR2 FQGTGA come from the germline V gene. The CDR3 nucleotides are TGTGCCGGCAGCTTAGGGCTAGCTACCGGTGAGCAGTTCTTC. This codes for CAGSLGLATGEQFF.

This clonotype appeared a few times. V and J are TRBV3-1 and TRBJ2-5; TRBD1 matches at 10 bases. Per germline, CDR1 LGHDT and CDR2 YNNKEL (reference sequence). V trimming: 5 bases; J trimming: 11 bases; junction bases outside the gene matches: 17. The CDR3 has 16 amino acids. The DNA for the CDR3 is TGTGCCAGCAGCGAACCGACAGGGGGCGCATACAATGAGCAGTACTTC. This sequence encodes CASSEPTGGAYNEQYF.